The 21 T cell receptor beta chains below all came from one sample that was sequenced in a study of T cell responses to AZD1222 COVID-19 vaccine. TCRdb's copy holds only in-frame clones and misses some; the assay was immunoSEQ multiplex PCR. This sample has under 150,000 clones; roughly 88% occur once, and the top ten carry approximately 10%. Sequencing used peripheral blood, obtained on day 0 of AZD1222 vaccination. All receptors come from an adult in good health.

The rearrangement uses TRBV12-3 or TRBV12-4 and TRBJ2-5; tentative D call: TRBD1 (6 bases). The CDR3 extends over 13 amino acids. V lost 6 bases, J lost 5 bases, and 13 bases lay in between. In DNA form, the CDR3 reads TGTGCCAGCAGACTTACAGGGTTGGAGACCCAGTACTTC. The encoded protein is CASRLTGLETQYF.

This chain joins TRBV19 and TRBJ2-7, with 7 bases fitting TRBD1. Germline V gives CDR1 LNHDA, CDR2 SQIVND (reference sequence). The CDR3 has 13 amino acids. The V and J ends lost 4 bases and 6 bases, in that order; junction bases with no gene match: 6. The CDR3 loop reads CASSTGQRGEQYF. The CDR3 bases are TGTGCCAGTAGTACGGGACAGAGGGGCGAGCAGTACTTC.

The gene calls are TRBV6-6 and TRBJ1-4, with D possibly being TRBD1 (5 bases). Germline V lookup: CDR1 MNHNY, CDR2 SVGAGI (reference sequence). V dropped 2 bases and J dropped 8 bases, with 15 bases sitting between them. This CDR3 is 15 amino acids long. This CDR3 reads CASSYGGGPYEKLFF. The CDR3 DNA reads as TGTGCCAGCAGTTACGGGGGAGGTCCGTACGAAAAACTGTTTTTT.

The CDR3 is CASSRSIGTFSGNTIYF. The CDR3 region has the DNA TGTGCCAGCAGCCGCTCGATCGGGACTTTTTCTGGAAACACCATATATTTT. The V gene is TRBV5-5, the J gene TRBJ1-3; D is possibly TRBD1 (5 bases). Germline loops: CDR1 SGHKS, CDR2 YYEKEE (reference sequence). V was shortened by 4 bases and J by 1 base, with 18 bases between the two germline ends. This CDR3 contains 17 residues.

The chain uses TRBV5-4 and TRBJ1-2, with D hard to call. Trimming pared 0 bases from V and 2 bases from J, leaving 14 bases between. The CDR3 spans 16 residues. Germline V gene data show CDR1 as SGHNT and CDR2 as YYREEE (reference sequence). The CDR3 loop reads CASSLGQDRMNYGYTF. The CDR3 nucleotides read TGTGCCAGCAGCTTGGGGCAGGACCGCATGAACTATGGCTACACCTTC.

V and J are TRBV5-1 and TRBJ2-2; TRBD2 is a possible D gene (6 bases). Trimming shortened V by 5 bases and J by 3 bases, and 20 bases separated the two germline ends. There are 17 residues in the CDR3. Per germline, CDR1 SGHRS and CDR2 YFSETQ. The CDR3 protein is CASRRRVWINDTGELFF. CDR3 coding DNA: TGCGCCAGCAGGAGGAGGGTGTGGATTAATGACACCGGGGAGCTGTTTTTT.

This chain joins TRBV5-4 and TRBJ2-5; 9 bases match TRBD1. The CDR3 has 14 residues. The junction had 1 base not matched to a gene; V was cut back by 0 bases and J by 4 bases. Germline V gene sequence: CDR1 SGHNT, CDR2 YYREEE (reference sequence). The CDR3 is CASSLADRGETQYF. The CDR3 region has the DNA TGTGCCAGCAGCTTGGCGGACAGGGGAGAGACCCAGTACTTC.

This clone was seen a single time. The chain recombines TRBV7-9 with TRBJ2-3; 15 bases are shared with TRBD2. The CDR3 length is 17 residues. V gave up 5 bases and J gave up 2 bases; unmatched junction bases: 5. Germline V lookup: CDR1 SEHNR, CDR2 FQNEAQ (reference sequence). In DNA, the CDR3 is TGTGCCAGCAGCCCGGGACTAGCGGGGGGATTCACAGATACGCAGTATTTT. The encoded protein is CASSPGLAGGFTDTQYF.

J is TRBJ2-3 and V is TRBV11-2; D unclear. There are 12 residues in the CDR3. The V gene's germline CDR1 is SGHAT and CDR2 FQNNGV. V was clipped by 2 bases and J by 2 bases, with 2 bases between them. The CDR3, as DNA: TGTGCCAGCAGCTTATCCACAGATACGCAGTATTTT. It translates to CASSLSTDTQYF.

CDR3: CASSITGRGGGEKLFF. DNA for the CDR3: TGTGCCAGTAGTATCACCGGTAGGGGTGGCGGGGAAAAACTGTTTTTT. This chain joins TRBV19 and TRBJ1-4, with TRBD1 as a possible D gene (5 bases). V was cut by 3 bases and J by 8 bases, with 19 bases left in between. Germline V gene lookup returns CDR1 LNHDA and CDR2 SQIVND (reference sequence). The CDR3 totals 16 residues. Looking up the rest from reference TRBV19 and TRBJ1-4 gives the full variable domain: DGGITQSPKYLFRKEGQNVTLSCEQNLNHDAMYWYRQDPGQGLRLIYYSQIVNDFQKGDIAEGYSVSREKKESFPLTVTSAQKNPTAFYLCASSITGRGGGEKLFFGSGTQLSVL.

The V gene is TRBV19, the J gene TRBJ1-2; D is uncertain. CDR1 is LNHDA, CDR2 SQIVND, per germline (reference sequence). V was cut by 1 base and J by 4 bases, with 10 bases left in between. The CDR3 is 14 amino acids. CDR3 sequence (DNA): TGTGCCAGTAGTATAGCTGCAGGACTCTATGGCTACACCTTC. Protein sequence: CASSIAAGLYGYTF.

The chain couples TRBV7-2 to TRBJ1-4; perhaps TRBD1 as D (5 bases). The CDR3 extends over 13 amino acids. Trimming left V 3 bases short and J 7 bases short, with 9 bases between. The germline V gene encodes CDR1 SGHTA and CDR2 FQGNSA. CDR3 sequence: CASSFYGGEKLFF. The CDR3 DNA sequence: TGTGCCAGCAGCTTTTATGGGGGTGAAAAACTGTTTTTT.

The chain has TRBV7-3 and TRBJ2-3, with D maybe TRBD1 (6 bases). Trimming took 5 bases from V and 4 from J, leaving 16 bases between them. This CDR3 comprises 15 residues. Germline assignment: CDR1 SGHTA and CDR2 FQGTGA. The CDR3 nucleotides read TGTGCCAGCAGCCCACAGGGAGAGCACGCAGATACGCAGTATTTT. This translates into CASSPQGEHADTQYF.

The CDR3 region is CASSFARNTEAFF. CDR3 nucleotides: TGTGCCAGCAGTTTTGCCCGTAACACTGAAGCTTTCTTT. The V gene is TRBV6-5, the J gene TRBJ1-1; D remains ambiguous. V lost 4 bases to trimming and J lost 2 bases, with 8 bases between them. Germline lookup yields CDR1 MNHEY and CDR2 SVGAGI. CDR3 size: 13 residues.

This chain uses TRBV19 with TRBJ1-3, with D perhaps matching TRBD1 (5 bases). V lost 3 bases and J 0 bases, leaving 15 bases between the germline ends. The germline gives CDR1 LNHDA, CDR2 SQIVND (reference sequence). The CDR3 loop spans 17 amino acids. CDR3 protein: CASSIRTSANSGNTIYF. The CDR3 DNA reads TGTGCCAGTAGTATTAGGACATCGGCTAACTCTGGAAACACCATATATTTT.

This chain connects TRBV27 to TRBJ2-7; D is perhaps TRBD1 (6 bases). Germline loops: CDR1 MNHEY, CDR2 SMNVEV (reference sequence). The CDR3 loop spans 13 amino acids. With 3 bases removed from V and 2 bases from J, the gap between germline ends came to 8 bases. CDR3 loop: CASSLGATYEQYF. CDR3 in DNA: TGTGCCAGCAGTTTGGGGGCTACCTACGAGCAGTACTTC.

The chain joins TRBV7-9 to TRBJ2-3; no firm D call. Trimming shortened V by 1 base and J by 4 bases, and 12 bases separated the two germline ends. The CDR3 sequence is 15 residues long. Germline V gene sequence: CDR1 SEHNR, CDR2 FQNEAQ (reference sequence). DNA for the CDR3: TGTGCCAGCAGCTTAGTTTCGGCGGCCGCAGATACGCAGTATTTT. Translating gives CASSLVSAAADTQYF.

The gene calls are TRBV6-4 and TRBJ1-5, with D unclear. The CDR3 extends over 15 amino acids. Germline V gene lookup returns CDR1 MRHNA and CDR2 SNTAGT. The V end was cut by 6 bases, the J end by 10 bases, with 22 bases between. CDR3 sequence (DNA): TGTGCCAGCAGAAGTTGGACGGGCATCGGAGGACCCCAGCATTTT. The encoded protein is CASRSWTGIGGPQHF.

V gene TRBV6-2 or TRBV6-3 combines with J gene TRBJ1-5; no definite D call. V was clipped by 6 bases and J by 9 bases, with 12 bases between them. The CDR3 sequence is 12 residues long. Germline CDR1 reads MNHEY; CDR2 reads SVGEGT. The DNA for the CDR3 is TGTGCCAGCAGCACCCTGCGTGGGCCCCAGCATTTT. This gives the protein CASSTLRGPQHF.

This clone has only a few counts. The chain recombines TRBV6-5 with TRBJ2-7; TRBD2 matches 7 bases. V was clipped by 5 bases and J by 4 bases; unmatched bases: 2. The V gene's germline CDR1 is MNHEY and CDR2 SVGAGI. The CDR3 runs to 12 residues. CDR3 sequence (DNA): TGTGCCAGCAGTCCGGGACTATACGAGCAGTACTTC. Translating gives CASSPGLYEQYF.

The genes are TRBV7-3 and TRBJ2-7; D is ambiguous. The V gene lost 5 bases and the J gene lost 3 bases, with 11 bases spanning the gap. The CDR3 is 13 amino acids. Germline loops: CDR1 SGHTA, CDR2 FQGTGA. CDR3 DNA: TGTGCCAGCAGCCGGCAGAGGTACTACGAGCAGTACTTC. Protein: CASSRQRYYEQYF. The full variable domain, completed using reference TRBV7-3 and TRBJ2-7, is GAGVSQTPSNKVTEKGKYVELRCDPISGHTALYWYRQSLGQGPEFLIYFQGTGAADDSGLPNDRFFAVRPEGSVSTLKIQRTERGDSAVYLCASSRQRYYEQYFGPGTRLTVT.